This T cell receptor beta chain was captured in a study of blood T cell repertoires in COVID-19 (TCRdb year 2020). Regarding the complete study: Collaborator samples came from the United States, Italy and Spain and covered acute and convalescent phases of COVID-19. The material from the prospective study consisted of cDNA or gDNA derived from T cells, B-cell-depleted T cells, or PBMCs. The samples were drawn from two sources: the first 160 participants of the ongoing ImmuneRACE study, and 1,000 to 1,500 subjects contributed by 6 global collaborators. Sample metadata almost always included a de-identified subject ID, COVID-19 status, age in years and sex. Where available, HLA class I and class II types were taken from metadata supplied by the sample provider and were not determined by assay-based typing. The repertoires were made available in a free public database intended to serve as a resource for research on the immune response to SARS-CoV-2. Deeply sampled blood TCRbeta repertoires from subjects exposed to, actively infected with, or recovered from COVID-19 were included in the dataset. What the research found in general, with its limitations: Clinical and demographic metadata were provided uncurated, with the amount varying by source and participant.

Participants in the prospective study were enrolled through a virtual design, were aged roughly 18 to 95 years, and lived in some 24 United States geographic areas. In the prospective study, participants were assigned to cohorts based on the clinical history participants reported in a screening survey and a study questionnaire. Recovered participants in ImmuneRACE Cohort 3 were defined as having two consecutive negative NP/OP PCR tests, clearance from a healthcare professional, or resolution of symptoms. Mobile phlebotomists in the prospective study collected whole blood, serum and a nasopharyngeal or oropharyngeal swab from every participant. Participants in the prospective study had the option to provide additional blood draws and questionnaires over a roughly 2-month period. Blood samples from the prospective study were shipped frozen or at room temperature prior to DNA extraction. TCRbeta CDR3 regions were amplified from genomic DNA by means of the immunoSEQ Assay, a bias-controlled multiplex PCR. As for how the authors treated the data: Nucleated cell counts per sample were estimated from amplification of reference gene primers within the assay. To quantify the absolute abundance of each unique TCRbeta CDR3 rearrangement, sequence reads were collapsed and filtered. For each sample, productive Simpson clonality was calculated as the square root of Simpson's diversity index across productive rearrangements. TCRdb stores this immuneACCESS table with in-frame sequences only. Part of the clones is absent; in the studies checked, under half of the shortfall reflects unresolved V genes, and no reason is known for the rest. V, J and clone size are taken as reported in that table, and D and trimming were inferred from the DNA itself. Across this sample there are about 320,000 clones, with about nine tenths seen only once. More than 8.5% of the sample is taken by the ten largest.

A remark on this clone: No cognate antigen has been identified for it. Per-nucleotide qualities are absent, and no much larger clonotype sits a single base away.

Taken from the germline V gene, the CDR1 and CDR2 loops are SGHTA and FQGNSA. The V end gives up 0 bases and the J end 6 bases, leaving 3 bases in the junction not matched to a gene. There are 14 amino acids in the CDR3, from cysteine to phenylalanine inclusive. Only the CDR3 part of the read is kept: 42 bases, read in frame from the first base. The sequence came from a woman aged 18-35 years who had recovered from COVID-19. The sample was PBMCs or T cells enriched from blood (not recorded which). The chain couples TRBV7-2 to TRBJ1-1, and TRBD1 aligns with 8 junction nucleotides. The bases are TGTGCCAGCAGCTTAGCAGGACAGGGTCCTGAAGCTTTCTTT. This codes for CASSLAGQGPEAFF.